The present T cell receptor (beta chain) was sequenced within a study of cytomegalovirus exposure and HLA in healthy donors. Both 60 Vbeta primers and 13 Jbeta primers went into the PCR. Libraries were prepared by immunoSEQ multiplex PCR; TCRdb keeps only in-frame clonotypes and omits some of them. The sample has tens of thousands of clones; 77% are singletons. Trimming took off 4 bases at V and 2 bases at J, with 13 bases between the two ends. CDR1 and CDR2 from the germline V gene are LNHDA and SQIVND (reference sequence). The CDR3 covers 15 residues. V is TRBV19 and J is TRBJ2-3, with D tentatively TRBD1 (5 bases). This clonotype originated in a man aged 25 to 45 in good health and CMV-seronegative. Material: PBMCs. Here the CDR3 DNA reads TGTGCCAGTAGTAGAACAGGAGTCCTCACAGATACGCAGTATTTT. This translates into CASSRTGVLTDTQYF.